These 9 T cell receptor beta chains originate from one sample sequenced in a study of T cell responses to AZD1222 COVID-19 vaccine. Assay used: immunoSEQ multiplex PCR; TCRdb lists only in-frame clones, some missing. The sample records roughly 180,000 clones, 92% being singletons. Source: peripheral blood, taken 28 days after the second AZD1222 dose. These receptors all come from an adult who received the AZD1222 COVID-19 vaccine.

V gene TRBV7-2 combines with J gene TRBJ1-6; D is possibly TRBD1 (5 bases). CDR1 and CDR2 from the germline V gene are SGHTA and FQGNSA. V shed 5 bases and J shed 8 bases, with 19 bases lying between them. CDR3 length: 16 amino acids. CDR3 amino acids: CASSLSTQGGDSPLHF. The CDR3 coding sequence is TGTGCCAGCAGCCTTAGCACGCAGGGTGGGGATTCACCCCTCCACTTT.

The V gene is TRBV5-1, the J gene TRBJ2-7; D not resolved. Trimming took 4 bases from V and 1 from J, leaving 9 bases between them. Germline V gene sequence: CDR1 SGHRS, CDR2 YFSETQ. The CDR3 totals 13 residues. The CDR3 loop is CASSPDISYEQYF. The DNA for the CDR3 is TGCGCCAGCAGCCCTGACATATCCTACGAGCAGTACTTC.

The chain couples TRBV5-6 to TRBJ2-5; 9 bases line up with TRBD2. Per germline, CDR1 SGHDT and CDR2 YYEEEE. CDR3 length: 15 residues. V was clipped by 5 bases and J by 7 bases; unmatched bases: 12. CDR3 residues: CASRSAGGLAWTQYF. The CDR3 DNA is TGTGCCAGCAGATCAGCGGGGGGCCTCGCTTGGACCCAGTACTTC.

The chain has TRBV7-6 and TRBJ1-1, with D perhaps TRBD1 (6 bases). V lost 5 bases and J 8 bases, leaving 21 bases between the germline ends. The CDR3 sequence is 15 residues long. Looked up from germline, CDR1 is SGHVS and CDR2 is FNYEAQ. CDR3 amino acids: CASSGLGQRKREAFF. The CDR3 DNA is TGTGCCAGCAGCGGGCTGGGACAACGGAAAAGGGAAGCTTTCTTT.

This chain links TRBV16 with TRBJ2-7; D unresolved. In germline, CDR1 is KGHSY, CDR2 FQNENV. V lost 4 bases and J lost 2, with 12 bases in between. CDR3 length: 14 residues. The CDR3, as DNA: TGTGCCAGCAGCCTAGGCCCCAGTCCCTACGAGCAGTACTTC. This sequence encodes CASSLGPSPYEQYF.

CDR3 nucleotide sequence: TGTGCCAGCAGCTGGGGACGGGAGGAAAAACTGTTTTTT. Encoded protein: CASSWGREEKLFF. The chain has TRBV5-6 and TRBJ1-4; tentative D call: TRBD1 (5 bases). The CDR3 covers 13 residues. Per the germline V gene, CDR1 is SGHDT and CDR2 is YYEEEE. The V end was cut by 3 bases, the J end by 8 bases, with 11 bases between.

The CDR3 nucleotides are TGTGCCAGCAGCTTAGGGGGGGCTAGGGGCACAGATACGCAGTATTTT. Residues: CASSLGGARGTDTQYF. The J gene is TRBJ2-3, the V gene TRBV7-8; D could derive from TRBD1 or TRBD2 (6 bases each). This CDR3 spans 16 amino acids. Germline CDR1 SGHVS, CDR2 FQNEAQ. V shed 1 base and J shed 1 base, with 12 bases lying between them.

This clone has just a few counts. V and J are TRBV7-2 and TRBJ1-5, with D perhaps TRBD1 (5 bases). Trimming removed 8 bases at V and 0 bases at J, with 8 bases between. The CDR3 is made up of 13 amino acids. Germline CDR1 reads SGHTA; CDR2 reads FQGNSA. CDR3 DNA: TGTGCCAGCGGGACGTATAGCAATCAGCCCCAGCATTTT. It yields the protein CASGTYSNQPQHF. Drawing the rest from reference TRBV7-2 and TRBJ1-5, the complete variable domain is GAGVSQSPSNKVTEKGKDVELRCDPISGHTALYWYRQSLGQGLEFLIYFQGNSAPDKSGLPSDRFSAERTGGSVSTLTIQRTQQEDSAVYLCASGTYSNQPQHFGDGTRLSIL.

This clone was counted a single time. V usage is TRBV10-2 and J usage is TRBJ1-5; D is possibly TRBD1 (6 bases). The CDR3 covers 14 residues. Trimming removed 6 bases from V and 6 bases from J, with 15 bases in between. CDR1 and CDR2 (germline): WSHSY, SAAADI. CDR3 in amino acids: CASRETGRVQPQHF. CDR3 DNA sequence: TGCGCCAGCAGGGAAACAGGGAGGGTTCAGCCCCAGCATTTT.